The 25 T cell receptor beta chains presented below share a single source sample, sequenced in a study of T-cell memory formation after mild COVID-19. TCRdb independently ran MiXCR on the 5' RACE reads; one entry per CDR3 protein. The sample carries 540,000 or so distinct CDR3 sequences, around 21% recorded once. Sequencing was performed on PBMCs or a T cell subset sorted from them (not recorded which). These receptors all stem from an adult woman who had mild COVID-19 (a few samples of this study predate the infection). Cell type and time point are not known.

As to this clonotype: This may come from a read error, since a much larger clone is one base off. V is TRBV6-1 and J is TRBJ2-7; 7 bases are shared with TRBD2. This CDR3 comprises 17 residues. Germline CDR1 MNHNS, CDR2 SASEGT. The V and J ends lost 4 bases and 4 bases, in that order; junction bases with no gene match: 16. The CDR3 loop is CASSARTTSRPRYEQYF. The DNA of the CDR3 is TGTGCCAGCAGTGCCCGAACGACTAGCAGGCCTCGGTACGAGCAGTACTTC.

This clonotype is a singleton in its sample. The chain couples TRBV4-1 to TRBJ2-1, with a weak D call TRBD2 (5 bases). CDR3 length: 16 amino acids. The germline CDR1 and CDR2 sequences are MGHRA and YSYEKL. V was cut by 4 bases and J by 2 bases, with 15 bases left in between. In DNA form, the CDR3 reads TGCGCCAGCAGCCTTGGTCCGGGAAGAACCTACAATGAGCAGTTCTTC. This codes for CASSLGPGRTYNEQFF.

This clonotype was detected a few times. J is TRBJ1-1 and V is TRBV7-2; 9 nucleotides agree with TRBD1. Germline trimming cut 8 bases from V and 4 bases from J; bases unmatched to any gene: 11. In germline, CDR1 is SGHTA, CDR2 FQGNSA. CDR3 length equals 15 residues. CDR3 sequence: CASQHGGQGRTEAFF. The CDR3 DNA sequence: TGTGCCAGCCAACACGGTGGACAGGGGCGCACTGAAGCTTTCTTT.

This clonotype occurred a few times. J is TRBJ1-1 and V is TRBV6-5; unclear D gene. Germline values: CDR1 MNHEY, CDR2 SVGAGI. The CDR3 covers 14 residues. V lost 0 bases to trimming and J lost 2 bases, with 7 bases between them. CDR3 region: CASSYSTFNTEAFF. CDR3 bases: TGTGCCAGCAGTTACTCGACATTTAACACTGAAGCTTTCTTT.

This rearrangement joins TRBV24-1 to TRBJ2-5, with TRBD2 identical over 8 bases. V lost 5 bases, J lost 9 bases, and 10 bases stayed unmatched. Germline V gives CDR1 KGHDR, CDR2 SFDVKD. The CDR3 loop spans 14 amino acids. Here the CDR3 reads CATSGPAGEAAQYF. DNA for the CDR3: TGTGCCACCAGTGGACCAGCGGGAGAGGCGGCCCAGTACTTC.

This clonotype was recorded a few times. The CDR3 loop reads CATSRESAIRTNTGELFF. The CDR3 DNA is TGTGCCACCAGCAGAGAGTCGGCTATCCGGACGAACACCGGGGAGCTGTTTTTT. V gene TRBV15 combines with J gene TRBJ2-2; unclear D gene. The germline CDR1 and CDR2 sequences are LNHNV and YYDKDF (reference sequence). V lost 0 bases and J lost 0, with 14 bases in between. The CDR3 consists of 18 residues. The full variable domain, completed using reference TRBV15 and TRBJ2-2, is DAMVIQNPRYQVTQFGKPVTLSCSQTLNHNVMYWYQQKSSQAPKLLFHYYDKDFNNEADTPDNFQSRRPNTSFCFLDIRSPGLGDTAMYLCATSRESAIRTNTGELFFGEGSRLTVL.

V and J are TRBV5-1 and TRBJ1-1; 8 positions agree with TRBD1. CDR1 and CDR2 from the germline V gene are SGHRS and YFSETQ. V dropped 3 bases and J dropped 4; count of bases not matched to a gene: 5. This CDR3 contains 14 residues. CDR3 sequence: CASSWRTGTTEAFF. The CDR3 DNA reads TGCGCCAGCAGCTGGAGGACAGGGACCACTGAAGCTTTCTTT.

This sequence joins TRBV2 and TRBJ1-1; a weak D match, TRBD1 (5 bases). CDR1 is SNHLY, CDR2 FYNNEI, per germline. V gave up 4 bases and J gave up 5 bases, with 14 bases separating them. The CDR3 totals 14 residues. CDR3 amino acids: CASSVGTRGTEAFF. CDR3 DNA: TGTGCCAGCAGTGTTGGGACCCGGGGAACTGAAGCTTTCTTT.

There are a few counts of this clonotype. CDR3 nucleotides: TGTGCCAGCACCCCTTTTCCCGGGGAGCTGTTTTTT. It encodes CASTPFPGELFF. V usage is TRBV7-6 and J usage is TRBJ2-2; D not certain. V lost 7 bases and J 6 bases, leaving 9 bases between the germline ends. CDR1 is SGHVS, CDR2 FNYEAQ, per germline. The CDR3 runs 12 residues.

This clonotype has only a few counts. The CDR3 DNA reads TGTGCCAGCTCAGCCGACAGGGGTCACTCCTACGAGCAGTACTTC. This sequence encodes CASSADRGHSYEQYF. This rearrangement joins TRBV18 to TRBJ2-7, with 8 bases aligning to TRBD1. Germline-derived CDR1 and CDR2 are KGHSH and LQKENI. With 5 bases clipped from V and 0 bases from J, the junction kept 6 bases outside the gene matches. The CDR3 runs 15 residues.

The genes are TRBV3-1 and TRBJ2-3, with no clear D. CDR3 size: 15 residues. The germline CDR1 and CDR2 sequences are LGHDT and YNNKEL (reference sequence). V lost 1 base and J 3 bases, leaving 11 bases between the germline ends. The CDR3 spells CASSQGTRITDTQYF. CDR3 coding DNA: TGTGCCAGCAGCCAAGGTACCAGGATTACAGATACGCAGTATTTT.

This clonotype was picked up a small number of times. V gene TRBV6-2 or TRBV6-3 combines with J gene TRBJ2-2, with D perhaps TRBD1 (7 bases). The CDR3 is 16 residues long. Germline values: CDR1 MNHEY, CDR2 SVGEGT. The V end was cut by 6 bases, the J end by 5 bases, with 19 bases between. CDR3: CASSYRGLLGTGELFF. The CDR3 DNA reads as TGTGCCAGCAGCTACAGGGGACTGCTAGGGACCGGGGAGCTGTTTTTT.

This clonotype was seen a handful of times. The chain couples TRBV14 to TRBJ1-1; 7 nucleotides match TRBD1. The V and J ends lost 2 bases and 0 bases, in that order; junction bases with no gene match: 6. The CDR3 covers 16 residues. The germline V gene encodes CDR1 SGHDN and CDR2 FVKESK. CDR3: CASSQLAGQMNTEAFF. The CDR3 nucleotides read TGTGCCAGCAGCCAATTAGCGGGACAGATGAACACTGAAGCTTTCTTT.

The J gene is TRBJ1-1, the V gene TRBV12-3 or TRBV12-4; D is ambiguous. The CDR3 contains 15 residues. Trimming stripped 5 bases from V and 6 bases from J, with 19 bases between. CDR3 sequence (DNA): TGTGCCAGCAGTCCCCTAGGACGGCCAAACCCTGAAGCTTTCTTT. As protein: CASSPLGRPNPEAFF.

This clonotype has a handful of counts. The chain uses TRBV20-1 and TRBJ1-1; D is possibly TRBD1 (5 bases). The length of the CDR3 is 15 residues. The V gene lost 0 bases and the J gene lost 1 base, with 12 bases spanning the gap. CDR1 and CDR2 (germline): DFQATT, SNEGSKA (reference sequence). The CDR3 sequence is CSARDIDSRNTEAFF. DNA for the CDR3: TGCAGTGCTAGAGATATAGACAGCCGGAACACTGAAGCTTTCTTT.

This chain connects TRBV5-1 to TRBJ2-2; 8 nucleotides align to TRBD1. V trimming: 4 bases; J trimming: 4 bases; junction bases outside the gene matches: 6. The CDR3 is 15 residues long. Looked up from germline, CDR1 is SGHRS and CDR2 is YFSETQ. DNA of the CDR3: TGCGCCAGCAGCGGACAGGGCGATAGCACCGGGGAGCTGTTTTTT. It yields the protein CASSGQGDSTGELFF.

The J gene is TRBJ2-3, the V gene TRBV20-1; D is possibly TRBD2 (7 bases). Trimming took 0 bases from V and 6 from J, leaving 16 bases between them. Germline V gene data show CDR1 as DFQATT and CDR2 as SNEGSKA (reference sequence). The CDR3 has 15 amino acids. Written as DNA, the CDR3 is TGCAGTGCTAGAGATGGGGGCGGGAGAATGGATACGCAGTATTTT. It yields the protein CSARDGGGRMDTQYF.

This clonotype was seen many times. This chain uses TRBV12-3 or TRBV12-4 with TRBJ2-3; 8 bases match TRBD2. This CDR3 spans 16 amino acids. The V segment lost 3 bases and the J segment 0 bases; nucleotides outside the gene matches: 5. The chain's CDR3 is CASSLEAGASTDTQYF. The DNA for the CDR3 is TGTGCCAGCAGTTTGGAAGCGGGGGCTAGCACAGATACGCAGTATTTT.

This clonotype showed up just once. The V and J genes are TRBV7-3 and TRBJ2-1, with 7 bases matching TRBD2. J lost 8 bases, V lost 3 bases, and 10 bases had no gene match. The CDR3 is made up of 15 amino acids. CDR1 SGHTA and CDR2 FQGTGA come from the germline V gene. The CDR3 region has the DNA TGTGCCAGCAGCTTTAATGGCGGGAGTTTGGATGAGCAGTTCTTC. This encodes CASSFNGGSLDEQFF.

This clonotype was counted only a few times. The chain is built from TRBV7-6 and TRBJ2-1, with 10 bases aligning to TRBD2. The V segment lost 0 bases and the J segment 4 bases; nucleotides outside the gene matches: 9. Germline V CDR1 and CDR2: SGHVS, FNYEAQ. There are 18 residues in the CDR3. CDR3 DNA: TGTGCCAGCAGCTTAGCAGCTAGGGGACTAGCGAGGTACAATGAGCAGTTCTTC. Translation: CASSLAARGLARYNEQFF. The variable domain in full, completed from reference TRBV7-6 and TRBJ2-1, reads GAGVSQSPRYKVTKRGQDVALRCDPISGHVSLYWYRQALGQGPEFLTYFNYEAQQDKSGLPNDRFSAERPEGSISTLTIQRTEQRDSAMYRCASSLAARGLARYNEQFFGPGTRLTVL.

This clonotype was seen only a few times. The CDR3 bases are TGTGCCAGCAGAGTTTCGGGGTACTCCTACAATGAGCAGTTCTTC. Its translation is CASRVSGYSYNEQFF. This chain uses TRBV6-5 with TRBJ2-1; possible D gene TRBD2, 5 bases. The germline V gene encodes CDR1 MNHEY and CDR2 SVGAGI. V lost 6 bases and J lost 0, with 12 bases in between. The CDR3 sequence is 15 residues long.

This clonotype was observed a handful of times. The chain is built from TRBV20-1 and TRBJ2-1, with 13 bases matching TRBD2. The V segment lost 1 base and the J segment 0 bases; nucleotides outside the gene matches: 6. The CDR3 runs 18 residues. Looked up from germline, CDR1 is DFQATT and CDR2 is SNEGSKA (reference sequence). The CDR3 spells CSARGRTSGGSSYNEQFF. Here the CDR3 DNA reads TGCAGTGCTAGAGGTCGGACTAGCGGGGGCAGCTCCTACAATGAGCAGTTCTTC.

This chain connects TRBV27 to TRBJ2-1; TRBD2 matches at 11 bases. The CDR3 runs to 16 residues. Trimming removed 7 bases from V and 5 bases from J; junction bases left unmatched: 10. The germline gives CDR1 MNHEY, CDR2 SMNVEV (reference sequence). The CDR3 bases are TGTGCCAGCACCACACGCGGGACTAGCGGAAACAATGAGCAGTTCTTC. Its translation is CASTTRGTSGNNEQFF.

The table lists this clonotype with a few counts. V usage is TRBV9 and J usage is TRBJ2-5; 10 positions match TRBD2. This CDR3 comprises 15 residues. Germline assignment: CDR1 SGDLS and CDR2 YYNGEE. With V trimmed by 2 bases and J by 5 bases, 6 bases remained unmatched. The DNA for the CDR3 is TGTGCCAGCAGCGTGGGTAGCGGGGGGCGGGAGACCCAGTACTTC. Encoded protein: CASSVGSGGRETQYF.

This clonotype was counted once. This CDR3 is CASSEDGTHTQYF. The CDR3 DNA reads as TGTGCCAGCTCAGAGGACGGCACGCATACGCAGTATTTT. This chain links TRBV28 with TRBJ2-3, with D unresolved. This CDR3 is 13 amino acids long. CDR1 and CDR2 from the germline V gene are MDHEN and SYDVKM. Trimming removed 8 bases at V and 7 bases at J, with 16 bases between. Drawing the rest from reference TRBV28 and TRBJ2-3, the complete variable domain is DVKVTQSSRYLVKRTGEKVFLECVQDMDHENMFWYRQDPGLGLRLIYFSYDVKMKEKGDIPEGYSVSREKKERFSLILESASTNQTSMYLCASSEDGTHTQYFGPGTRLTVL.